The 20 T cell receptor beta chains listed next were all sequenced from one sample in a study of T cell repertoires in cytomegalovirus infection. From the reads, TCRdb called clonotypes with MiXCR, one entry per CDR3 protein. The sample consists of about 680,000 distinct CDR3 sequences, 20% to 25% of them appearing once. Specimen: CD8+ T cells from PBMCs. The source is a human donor in good health (CMV status not recorded). Some clones in this sample may be carry-over from other donors' samples.

This clonotype was seen many times. The chain combines TRBV20-1 with TRBJ2-3, with D tentatively TRBD1 (5 bases). Between the trimmed V and J ends, which lost 6 bases and 0 bases, there was a span of 16 bases. In germline, CDR1 is DFQATT, CDR2 SNEGSKA (reference sequence). This CDR3 is 15 amino acids long. This CDR3 is CSAPDQGRSTDTQYF. CDR3 DNA: TGCAGTGCACCGGACCAGGGAAGGAGCACAGATACGCAGTATTTT.

V is TRBV15 and J is TRBJ2-3, with a tentative D call TRBD2 (6 bases). V shed 9 bases and J shed 2 bases, with 18 bases lying between them. CDR1 LNHNV and CDR2 YYDKDF come from the germline V gene (reference sequence). This CDR3 contains 15 residues. DNA for the CDR3: TGTGCCACGGGACGCGGGGTGGCTGACACAGATACGCAGTATTTT. It encodes CATGRGVADTDTQYF.

This clonotype has only a few counts. The rearrangement uses TRBV28 and TRBJ2-3; D possibly corresponds to TRBD2 (6 bases). The V gene lost 3 bases and the J gene lost 4 bases, with 11 bases spanning the gap. This CDR3 is 14 amino acids long. Germline V gene sequence: CDR1 MDHEN, CDR2 SYDVKM. CDR3 sequence: CASSLGGRADTQYF. DNA of the CDR3: TGTGCCAGCAGTTTGGGGGGACGGGCAGATACGCAGTATTTT. Full variable domain (rest looked up from reference TRBV28 and TRBJ2-3): DVKVTQSSRYLVKRTGEKVFLECVQDMDHENMFWYRQDPGLGLRLIYFSYDVKMKEKGDIPEGYSVSREKKERFSLILESASTNQTSMYLCASSLGGRADTQYFGPGTRLTVL.

This clonotype appeared a few times. This rearrangement joins TRBV29-1 to TRBJ2-2; D not resolved. Germline values: CDR1 SQVTM, CDR2 ANQGSEA. With 4 bases removed from V and 1 base from J, the gap between germline ends came to 7 bases. This CDR3 has 13 residues. CDR3 sequence: CSVAGENTGELFF. The CDR3 bases are TGCAGCGTTGCAGGCGAGAACACCGGGGAGCTGTTTTTT.

V is TRBV13 and J is TRBJ2-4; D might be TRBD1 (5 bases). Germline CDR1 reads PRHDT; CDR2 reads FYEKMQ (reference sequence). This CDR3 is 16 amino acids long. V was cut by 4 bases and J by 0 bases, with 13 bases left in between. The CDR3 nucleotides are TGTGCCAGCAGCTCCCACTTAGACAGAGCCAAAAACATTCAGTACTTC. Its protein product is CASSSHLDRAKNIQYF.

This clonotype appeared a few times. The J gene is TRBJ2-7, the V gene TRBV11-2; 10 nucleotides agree with TRBD1. This CDR3 is 18 amino acids long. Germline V gives CDR1 SGHAT, CDR2 FQNNGV. With 1 base clipped from V and 1 base from J, the junction kept 10 bases outside the gene matches. The CDR3 DNA sequence: TGTGCCAGCAGCTTAGCGCGGACGGGACAGGGGAAATCCTACGAGCAGTACGTC. It is translated as CASSLARTGQGKSYEQYV.

This clonotype was picked up a small number of times. This rearrangement joins TRBV7-9 to TRBJ2-1; D might be TRBD1 (5 bases). This CDR3 has 13 amino acids. Germline V gene data show CDR1 as SEHNR and CDR2 as FQNEAQ (reference sequence). V was cut by 4 bases and J by 4 bases, with 8 bases left in between. This CDR3 is CASSWGEYNEQFF. The CDR3 bases are TGTGCCAGCAGCTGGGGCGAGTACAATGAGCAGTTCTTC.

The chain couples TRBV4-1 to TRBJ2-1; D perhaps matches TRBD2 (6 bases). The CDR3 is made up of 16 amino acids. Trimming took 6 bases from V and 7 from J, leaving 22 bases between them. CDR1 MGHRA and CDR2 YSYEKL come from the germline V gene. The DNA for the CDR3 is TGCGCCAGCAGTACACTTTTCGGCGGGGCCTTTAATGAGCAGTTCTTC. Protein sequence: CASSTLFGGAFNEQFF.

This clonotype has just a few counts. The chain has TRBV5-1 and TRBJ2-1, with a weak D call TRBD2 (6 bases). This CDR3 contains 14 residues. V lost 2 bases, J lost 3 bases, and 9 bases lay in between. The V gene's germline CDR1 is SGHRS and CDR2 YFSETQ. This CDR3 is CASSFDSGYNEQFF. The CDR3 DNA follows: TGCGCCAGCAGCTTTGATAGCGGCTACAATGAGCAGTTCTTC.

Remarks on this clonotype: Germline and junction disagree at one end, which may indicate a read error. The V gene is TRBV7-7, the J gene TRBJ2-5, with 7 bases matching TRBD1. There are 15 residues in the CDR3. Per the germline V gene, CDR1 is SSHAT and CDR2 is FNYEAQ (reference sequence). In DNA form, the CDR3 reads TGTGCTAGCAGCTTAGCAAGAGGGGGCACGGAGACCCAGTACTTC. Translating it yields CASSLARGGTETQYF.

This clonotype was counted ten times or more. The gene calls are TRBV11-1 and TRBJ1-1; D uncertain. CDR1 is SGHAT and CDR2 is FQDESV in the germline V gene (reference sequence). This CDR3 spans 13 amino acids. Trimming cost V 5 bases and J 4 bases, with 11 bases left between them. DNA of the CDR3: TGTGCCAGCAGCCACATTTTGAGCACTGAAGCTTTCTTT. Protein sequence: CASSHILSTEAFF.

This clonotype was counted many times. The chain has TRBV7-9 and TRBJ1-1; TRBD1 might be the D (5 bases). Per the germline V gene, CDR1 is SEHNR and CDR2 is FQNEAQ (reference sequence). V was clipped by 5 bases and J by 11 bases, with 15 bases between them. There are 12 residues in the CDR3. CDR3 bases: TGTGCCAGCAGCGGGGGAACTTCTAAGGCTTTCTTT. As protein: CASSGGTSKAFF.

In DNA, the CDR3 is TGTGCCAGCAGCTTAGGACGGACAGGAGGGTCCTACGAGCAGTACGTC. Residues: CASSLGRTGGSYEQYV. The genes are TRBV7-9 and TRBJ2-7; weak D call: TRBD1 (7 bases). The CDR3 consists of 16 residues. From germline, CDR1 is SEHNR and CDR2 FQNEAQ (reference sequence). The germline V and J ends were trimmed by 1 base and 1 base, with 14 bases remaining between them.

This clonotype has at least ten counts. The rearrangement joins TRBV4-1 to TRBJ2-5; 14 bases line up with TRBD2. Germline loops: CDR1 MGHRA, CDR2 YSYEKL. V lost 3 bases to trimming and J lost 1 base; unmatched junction nucleotides: 4. The CDR3 runs 17 residues. Here the CDR3 DNA reads TGCGCCAGCAGCCATTGGACTAGCGGGGGGCCCCAAGAGACCCAGTACTTC. Protein sequence: CASSHWTSGGPQETQYF.

The genes are TRBV20-1 and TRBJ1-1; D gene ambiguous. The CDR3 runs 13 residues. CDR1 and CDR2 (germline): DFQATT, SNEGSKA (reference sequence). Trimming shortened V by 5 bases and J by 0 bases, and 10 bases separated the two germline ends. The CDR3 region has the DNA TGCAGTGCTCCCGGACGGGTGAACACTGAAGCTTTCTTT. As protein: CSAPGRVNTEAFF.

Only a few counts were recorded for this clonotype. The rearrangement joins TRBV5-5 to TRBJ1-1, with D perhaps matching TRBD1 (5 bases). The V end was cut by 5 bases, the J end by 3 bases, with 11 bases between. There are 13 residues in the CDR3. Germline CDR1 is SGHKS and CDR2 is YYEKEE (reference sequence). The CDR3 nucleotides read TGTGCCAGCAGAACAGGACTGTACACTGAAGCTTTCTTT. It specifies CASRTGLYTEAFF. The full variable domain, its missing parts supplied by reference TRBV5-5 and TRBJ1-1, is DAGVTQSPTHLIKTRGQQVTLRCSPISGHKSVSWYQQVLGQGPQFIFQYYEKEERGRGNFPDRFSARQFPNYSSELNVNALLLGDSALYLCASRTGLYTEAFFGQGTRLTVV.

Points on this clonotype: This is likely a read error, given that the CDR3 carries no conserved phenylalanine or tryptophan at its end. The chain couples TRBV6-6 to TRBJ1-5; weak D call: TRBD1 (6 bases). The CDR3 contains 15 residues. Trimming took 2 bases from V and 4 from J, leaving 12 bases between them. CDR1 and CDR2 (germline): MNHNY, SVGAGI (reference sequence). Here the CDR3 reads CASSYQQGANQPQHL. DNA of the CDR3: TGTGCCAGCAGTTACCAACAGGGCGCAAATCAGCCCCAGCATTTG.

This clonotype was observed a few times. The chain recombines TRBV28 with TRBJ2-7, with D maybe TRBD1 (6 bases). Per germline, CDR1 MDHEN and CDR2 SYDVKM. The ends were cut back, 10 bases at V and 2 bases at J, with 27 bases in the middle. This CDR3 has 17 amino acids. The CDR3, as DNA: TGTGCCACTCAGCCCCTACAGGGTTCGGCGTATCCCTACGAGCAGTACGTC. Translated: CATQPLQGSAYPYEQYV.

The table lists this clonotype with a few counts. The gene calls are TRBV4-3 and TRBJ2-1; 9 bases match TRBD2. J gave up 8 bases and V 6 bases, and 5 bases lay outside the gene matches. This CDR3 has 13 residues. Germline lookup yields CDR1 LGHNA and CDR2 YSLEER. The CDR3 nucleotides are TGCGCCAGCAGTCGGACTAGCGAGGATGAGCAGTTCTTC. Protein product: CASSRTSEDEQFF.

This clonotype was detected only a few times. The chain recombines TRBV27 with TRBJ2-3; unclear D gene. The CDR3 runs to 13 residues. Trimming pared 3 bases from V and 6 bases from J, leaving 10 bases between. The V gene's germline CDR1 is MNHEY and CDR2 SMNVEV (reference sequence). CDR3 bases: TGTGCCAGCAGTTTTATCCCCTTGGATACGCAGTATTTT. Its protein is CASSFIPLDTQYF.